Listed below are T cell receptor beta chains from one sample, sequenced in a study of CD8+ T cells in alopecia areata. Sequencing used immunoSEQ multiplex PCR; TCRdb keeps in-frame clones, though not all of them. The sample contains approximately 200,000 clones, roughly three fifths of which appear only once. This specimen was CD4+ T cells sorted from blood, taken at week 4, from a patient treated with tofacitinib. All receptors derive from a human donor with alopecia areata. Both conserved end residues are part of each CDR3. The D gene is left open where the match is weak. Expanded clones are given a class, and other clones once, few, many or no size at all.

cdr3_aa cdr3_nt clone_size d_call j_call v_call
CASRGGGDTQYF TGCGCCAGCAGGGGAGGAGGAGATACGCAGTATTTT - - TRBJ2-3 TRBV5-1
CASSTDRPSYEQYF TGTGCCAGCAGTACGGACAGGCCCTCCTACGAGCAGTACTTC few TRBD1 TRBJ2-7 TRBV6-5
CASSQVGAGSPLHF TGCGCCAGCAGCCAAGTGGGGGCGGGGTCACCCCTCCACTTT few - TRBJ1-6 TRBV4-1
CASSSATGNTIYF TGTGCCAGCAGCTCAGCAACTGGAAACACCATATATTTT few - TRBJ1-3 TRBV4-2
CSVTGTSGTTDTQYF TGCAGCGTGACCGGGACTAGCGGAACAACAGATACGCAGTATTTT - TRBD2 TRBJ2-3 TRBV29-1
CASSLVGRRTDTQYF TGCGCCAGCAGTTTAGTAGGGCGGAGGACAGATACGCAGTATTTT - - TRBJ2-3 TRBV5-1
CAWSVLSGYTF TGTGCCTGGAGTGTACTTAGCGGCTACACCTTC - - TRBJ1-2 TRBV30
CASREGQANEKLFF TGTGCCAGCAGGGAGGGACAGGCTAATGAAAAACTGTTTTTT - TRBD1 TRBJ1-4 TRBV5-6
CASSLAFGGYQADSRNEQFF TGTGCCAGCAGTTTAGCGTTCGGTGGCTACCAGGCGGACAGCCGGAATGAGCAGTTCTTC few - TRBJ2-1 TRBV28
CASSLAPSGGNEQFF TGCGCCAGCAGCTTGGCCCCCTCGGGAGGCAATGAGCAGTTCTTC once TRBD2 TRBJ2-1 TRBV5-1
CASSLGGGVYEQYF TGTGCCAGCAGTTTAGGCGGGGGGGTCTACGAGCAGTACTTC - TRBD2 TRBJ2-7 TRBV28
CAWSVGGGVVTQYF TGTGCCTGGAGTGTAGGCGGGGGGGTGGTTACCCAGTACTTC - TRBD2 TRBJ2-5 TRBV30
CAWNWGEKLFF TGTGCCTGGAATTGGGGAGAAAAACTGTTTTTT - - TRBJ1-4 TRBV30
CATAGGVGGYTF TGTGCCACTGCAGGGGGCGTAGGTGGCTACACCTTC - TRBD1 TRBJ1-2 TRBV10-3
CASSAKETQYF TGTGCCAGCAGCGCGAAAGAGACCCAGTACTTC - - TRBJ2-5 TRBV7-6
CAWSGGDRRREQYF TGTGCCTGGAGTGGGGGGGACAGAAGACGCGAGCAGTACTTC - - TRBJ2-7 TRBV30
CASSQGRVRGNQPQHF TGCGCCAGCAGCCAAGGGAGGGTACGGGGCAATCAGCCCCAGCATTTT - - TRBJ1-5 TRBV4-1
CASSFSGPTTEAFF TGTGCCAGCAGTTTCTCGGGCCCCACCACTGAAGCTTTCTTT few - TRBJ1-1 TRBV27
CASSIGEGLTTEAFF TGTGCCAGCAGCATAGGGGAGGGATTGACCACTGAAGCTTTCTTT - - TRBJ1-1 TRBV7-9
CASDRGNTGELFF TGTGCCAGCGACAGGGGCAACACCGGGGAGCTGTTTTTT few TRBD1 TRBJ2-2 TRBV6-5
CASSLPGQENTQYF TGCGCCAGCAGCTTACCGGGACAGGAGAATACTCAGTACTTC few TRBD1 TRBJ2-4 TRBV5-1
CASSGTGYNEQFF TGCGCCAGCAGCGGAACAGGGTACAATGAGCAGTTCTTC - - TRBJ2-1 TRBV5-1
CAWYTYRGKDTEAFF TGTGCCTGGTATACGTACAGGGGGAAGGACACTGAAGCTTTCTTT - TRBD1 TRBJ1-1 TRBV30
CASSSSPQGNYGYTF TGTGCCAGCAGCTCCTCGCCACAGGGGAACTATGGCTACACCTTC - TRBD1 TRBJ1-2 TRBV13